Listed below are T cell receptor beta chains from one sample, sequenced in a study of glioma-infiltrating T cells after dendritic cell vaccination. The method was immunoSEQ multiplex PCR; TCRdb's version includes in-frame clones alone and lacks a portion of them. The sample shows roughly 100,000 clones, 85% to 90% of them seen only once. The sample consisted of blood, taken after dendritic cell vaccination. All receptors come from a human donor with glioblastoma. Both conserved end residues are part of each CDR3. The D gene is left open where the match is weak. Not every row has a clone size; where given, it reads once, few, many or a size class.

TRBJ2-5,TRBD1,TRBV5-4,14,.,CASSVTGSEETQYF,TGTGCCAGCAGCGTGACAGGGTCGGAAGAGACCCAGTACTTC
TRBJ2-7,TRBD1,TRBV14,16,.,CASSPFSGTGEEEQYF,TGTGCCAGCAGCCCCTTTAGCGGGACAGGGGAAGAGGAGCAGTACTTC
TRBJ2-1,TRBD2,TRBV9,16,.,CASSGTSGSSYNEQFF,TGTGCCAGCAGCGGAACTAGCGGCAGCTCCTACAATGAGCAGTTCTTC
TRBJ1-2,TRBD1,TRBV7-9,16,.,CASSTRTGAANYGYTF,TGTGCCAGCAGCACCCGGACAGGGGCCGCGAACTATGGCTACACCTTC
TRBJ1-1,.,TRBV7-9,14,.,CASSLVGGNTEAFF,TGTGCCAGCAGCTTAGTGGGGGGGAACACTGAAGCTTTCTTT
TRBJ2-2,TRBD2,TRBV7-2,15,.,CASRTGTSGGGELFF,TGTGCCAGCAGAACCGGGACTAGCGGGGGCGGGGAGCTGTTTTTT
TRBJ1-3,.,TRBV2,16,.,CASSGAGIISGNTIYF,TGTGCCAGCAGTGGGGCAGGGATCATCTCTGGAAACACCATATATTTT
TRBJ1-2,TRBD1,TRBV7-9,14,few,CASSARRRGIGYTF,TGTGCCAGCAGCGCCCGCCGCAGGGGGATTGGCTACACCTTC
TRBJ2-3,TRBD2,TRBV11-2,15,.,CASSALAGGRDTQYF,TGTGCCAGCAGCGCACTAGCGGGGGGGAGAGATACGCAGTATTTT
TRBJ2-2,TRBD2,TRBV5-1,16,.,CASSLAGVPRAGELFF,TGCGCCAGCAGCTTAGCGGGAGTTCCCAGGGCCGGGGAGCTGTTTTTT
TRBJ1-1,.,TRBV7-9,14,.,CASSWEGVGTEAFF,TGTGCCAGCAGTTGGGAAGGGGTAGGCACTGAAGCTTTCTTT
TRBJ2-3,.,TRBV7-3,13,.,CASSQGPADTQYF,TGTGCCAGCAGCCAGGGTCCTGCGGATACGCAGTATTTT
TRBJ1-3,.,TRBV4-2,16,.,CASSEEDTISGNTIYF,TGTGCCAGCAGCGAAGAGGACACAATATCTGGAAACACCATATATTTT
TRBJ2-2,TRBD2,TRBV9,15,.,CASSGPGGYTGELFF,TGTGCCAGCAGCGGGCCGGGAGGGTACACCGGGGAGCTGTTTTTT
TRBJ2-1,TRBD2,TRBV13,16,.,CASSTVSGGALSEQFF,TGTGCCAGCAGCACCGTTAGCGGGGGGGCCTTGAGTGAGCAGTTCTTC
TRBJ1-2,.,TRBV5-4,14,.,CASSPPGANYGYTF,TGTGCCAGCAGCCCCCCTGGAGCTAACTATGGCTACACCTTC
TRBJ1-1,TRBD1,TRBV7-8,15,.,CASSPWTGGITEAFF,TGTGCCAGCAGCCCTTGGACAGGGGGCATCACTGAAGCTTTCTTT
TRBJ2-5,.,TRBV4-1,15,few,CASSQEVTSQETQYF,TGCGCCAGCAGCCAAGAGGTTACTAGCCAAGAGACCCAGTACTTC
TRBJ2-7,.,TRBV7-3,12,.,CASSLSGYEQYF,TGTGCCAGCAGCTTATCGGGCTACGAGCAGTACTTC
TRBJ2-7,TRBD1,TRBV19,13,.,CASSMTGAYEQYF,TGTGCCAGTAGTATGACAGGGGCTTACGAGCAGTACTTC
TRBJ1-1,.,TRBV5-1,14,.,CASSSEGVNTEAFF,TGCGCCAGCAGTTCGGAAGGGGTGAACACTGAAGCTTTCTTT
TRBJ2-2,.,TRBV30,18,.,CAWSVERGTVNRAGELFF,TGTGCCTGGAGTGTAGAACGGGGTACGGTAAACAGGGCCGGGGAGCTGTTTTTT
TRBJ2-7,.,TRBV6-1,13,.,CASTRTVAYEQYF,TGTGCCAGCACCCGGACTGTAGCCTACGAGCAGTACTTC
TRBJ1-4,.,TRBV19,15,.,CASKTTGMANEKLFF,TGTGCCAGTAAGACAACAGGGATGGCTAATGAAAAACTGTTTTTT
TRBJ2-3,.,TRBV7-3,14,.,CASSLGGRTDTQYF,TGTGCCAGCAGCTTGGGGGGAAGAACAGATACGCAGTATTTT
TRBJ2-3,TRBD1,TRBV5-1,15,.,CASSFGTGVLDTQYF,TGCGCCAGCAGCTTCGGGACAGGGGTGCTAGATACGCAGTATTTT
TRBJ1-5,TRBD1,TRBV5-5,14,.,CASSFGQVDQPQHF,TGTGCCAGCAGCTTCGGACAGGTAGATCAGCCCCAGCATTTT
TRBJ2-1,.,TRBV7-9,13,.,CASSRQGYNEQFF,TGTGCCAGCTCACGGCAGGGCTACAATGAGCAGTTCTTC
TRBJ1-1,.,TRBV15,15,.,CATSRETQGNTEAFF,TGTGCCACCAGCAGGGAAACCCAGGGGAACACTGAAGCTTTCTTT
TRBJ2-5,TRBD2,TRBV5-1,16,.,CASSRGGSGRLETQYF,TGCGCCAGCAGCCGAGGTGGTAGCGGGAGGTTAGAGACCCAGTACTTC
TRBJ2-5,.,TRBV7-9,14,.,CASSLMGIQETQYF,TGTGCCAGCAGCTTGATGGGCATCCAAGAGACCCAGTACTTC
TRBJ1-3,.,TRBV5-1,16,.,CASSLVGTSSGNTIYF,TGCGCCAGCAGCTTGGTTGGGACTAGCTCTGGAAACACCATATATTTT
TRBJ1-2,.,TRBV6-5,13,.,CASSSGVMYGYTF,TGTGCCAGCAGTTCCGGGGTTATGTATGGCTACACCTTC
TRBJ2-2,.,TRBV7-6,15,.,CASSFDGQNTGELFF,TGTGCCAGCAGCTTCGATGGGCAAAACACCGGGGAGCTGTTTTTT
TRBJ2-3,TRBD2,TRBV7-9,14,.,CASSLTSATDTQYF,TGTGCCAGCAGCTTAACTAGCGCGACAGATACGCAGTATTTT
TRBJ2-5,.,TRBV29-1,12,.,CSALGGSGTQYF,TGCAGCGCCCTTGGGGGGTCGGGGACCCAGTACTTC
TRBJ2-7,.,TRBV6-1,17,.,CASSVVPTGRAAYEQYF,TGTGCCAGCAGTGTTGTGCCAACAGGAAGGGCGGCCTACGAGCAGTACTTC
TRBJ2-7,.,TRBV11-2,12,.,CASSTNRYEQYF,TGTGCCAGCAGCACAAACAGATACGAGCAGTACTTC